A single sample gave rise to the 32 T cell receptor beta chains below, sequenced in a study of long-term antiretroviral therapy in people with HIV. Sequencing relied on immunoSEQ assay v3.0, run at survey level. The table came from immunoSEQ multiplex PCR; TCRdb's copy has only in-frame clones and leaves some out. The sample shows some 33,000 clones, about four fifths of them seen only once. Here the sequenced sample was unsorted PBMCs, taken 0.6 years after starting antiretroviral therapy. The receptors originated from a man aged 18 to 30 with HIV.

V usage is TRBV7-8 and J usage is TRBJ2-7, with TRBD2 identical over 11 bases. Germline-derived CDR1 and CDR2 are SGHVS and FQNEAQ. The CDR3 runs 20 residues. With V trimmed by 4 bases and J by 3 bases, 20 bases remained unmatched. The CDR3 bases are TGTGCCAGCAGCTCTCGCCCCGGGGGGCTAGCGGGAGGAATAGGCTACGAGCAGTACTTC. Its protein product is CASSSRPGGLAGGIGYEQYF. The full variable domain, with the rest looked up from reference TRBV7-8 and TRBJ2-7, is GAGVSQSPRYKVAKRGQDVALRCDPISGHVSLFWYQQALGQGPEFLTYFQNEAQLDKSGLPSDRFFAERPEGSVSTLKIQRTQQEDSAVYLCASSSRPGGLAGGIGYEQYFGPGTRLTVT.

The CDR3 reads CASSLRQTFYEQYF. CDR3 coding DNA: TGTGCCAGCAGCTTACGACAGACCTTCTACGAGCAGTACTTC. V usage is TRBV7-2 and J usage is TRBJ2-7; TRBD1 is a possible D gene (5 bases). V was shortened by 2 bases and J by 3 bases, with 11 bases between the two germline ends. Germline CDR1 and CDR2: SGHTA and FQGNSA. The CDR3 is 14 residues long.

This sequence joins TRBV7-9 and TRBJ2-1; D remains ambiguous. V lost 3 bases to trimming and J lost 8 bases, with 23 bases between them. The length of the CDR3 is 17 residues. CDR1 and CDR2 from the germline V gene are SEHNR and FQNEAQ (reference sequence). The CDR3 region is CASSFPRLGLVSDEQFF. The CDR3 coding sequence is TGTGCCAGCAGCTTCCCTAGACTGGGATTGGTGAGCGATGAGCAGTTCTTC.

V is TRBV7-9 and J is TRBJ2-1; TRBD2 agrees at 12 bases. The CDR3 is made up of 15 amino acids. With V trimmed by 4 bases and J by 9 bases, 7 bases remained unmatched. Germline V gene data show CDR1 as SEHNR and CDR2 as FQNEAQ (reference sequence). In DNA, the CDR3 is TGTGCCAGCAGCTCTCTAGCGGGAGGGCCGGTTGAGCAGTTCTTC. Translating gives CASSSLAGGPVEQFF.

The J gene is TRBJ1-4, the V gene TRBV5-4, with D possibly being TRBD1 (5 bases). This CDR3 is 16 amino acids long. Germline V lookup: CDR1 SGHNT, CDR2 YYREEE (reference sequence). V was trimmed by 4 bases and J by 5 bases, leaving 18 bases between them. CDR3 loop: CASSPTRRDGNEKLFF. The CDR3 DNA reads TGTGCCAGCAGCCCAACTCGCCGGGACGGGAATGAAAAACTGTTTTTT.

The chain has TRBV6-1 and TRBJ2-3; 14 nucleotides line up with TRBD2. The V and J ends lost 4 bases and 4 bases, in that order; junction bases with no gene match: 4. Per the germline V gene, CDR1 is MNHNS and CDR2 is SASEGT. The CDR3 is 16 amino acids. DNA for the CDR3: TGTGCCAGCAGTGGACGGACTAGCGGGAGGTCAGATACGCAGTATTTT. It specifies CASSGRTSGRSDTQYF.

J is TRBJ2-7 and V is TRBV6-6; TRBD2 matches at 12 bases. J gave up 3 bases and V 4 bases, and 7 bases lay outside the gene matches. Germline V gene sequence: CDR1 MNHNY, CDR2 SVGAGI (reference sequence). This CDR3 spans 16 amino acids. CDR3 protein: CASSSLRTSGIYEQYF. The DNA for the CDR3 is TGTGCCAGCAGTTCACTTAGGACTAGCGGGATCTACGAGCAGTACTTC.

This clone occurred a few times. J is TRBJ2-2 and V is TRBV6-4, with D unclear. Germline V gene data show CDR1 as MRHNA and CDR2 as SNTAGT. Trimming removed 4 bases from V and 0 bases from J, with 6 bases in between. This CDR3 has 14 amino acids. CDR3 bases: TGTGCCAGCAGTGCCCAGTCGAACACCGGGGAGCTGTTTTTT. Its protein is CASSAQSNTGELFF.

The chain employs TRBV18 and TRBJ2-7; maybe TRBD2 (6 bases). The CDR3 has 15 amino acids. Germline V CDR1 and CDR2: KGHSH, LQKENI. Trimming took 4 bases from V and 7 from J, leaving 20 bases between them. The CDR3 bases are TGTGCCAGCTCACTTACGGGACTGAAATCTGAAGAGCAGTACTTC. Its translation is CASSLTGLKSEEQYF.

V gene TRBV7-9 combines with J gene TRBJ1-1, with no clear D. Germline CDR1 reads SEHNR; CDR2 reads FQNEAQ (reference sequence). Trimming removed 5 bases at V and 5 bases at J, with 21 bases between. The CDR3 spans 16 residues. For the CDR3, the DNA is TGTGCCAGCAGCCCCGCCCTTGGGATTCTTGGAACTGAAGCTTTCTTT. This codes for CASSPALGILGTEAFF.

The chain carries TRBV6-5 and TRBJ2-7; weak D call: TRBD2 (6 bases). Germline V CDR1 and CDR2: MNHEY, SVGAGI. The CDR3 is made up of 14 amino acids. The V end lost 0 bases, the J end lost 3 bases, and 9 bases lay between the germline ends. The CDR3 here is CASSYSGLSYEQYF. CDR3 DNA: TGTGCCAGCAGTTACTCGGGACTGAGCTACGAGCAGTACTTC.

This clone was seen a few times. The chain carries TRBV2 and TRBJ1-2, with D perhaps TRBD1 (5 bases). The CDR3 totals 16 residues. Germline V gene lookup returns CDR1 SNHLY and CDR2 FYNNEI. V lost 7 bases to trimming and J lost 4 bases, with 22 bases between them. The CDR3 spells CASTERGAPRAYGYTF. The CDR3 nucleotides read TGTGCCAGCACCGAGAGGGGCGCCCCCAGGGCCTATGGCTACACCTTC.

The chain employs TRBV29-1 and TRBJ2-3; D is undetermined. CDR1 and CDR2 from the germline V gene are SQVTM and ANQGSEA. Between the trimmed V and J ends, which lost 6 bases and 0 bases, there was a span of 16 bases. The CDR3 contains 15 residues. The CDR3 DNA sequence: TGCAGCGTCCTCTTTGGGCGGCTCAGCACAGATACGCAGTATTTT. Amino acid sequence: CSVLFGRLSTDTQYF.

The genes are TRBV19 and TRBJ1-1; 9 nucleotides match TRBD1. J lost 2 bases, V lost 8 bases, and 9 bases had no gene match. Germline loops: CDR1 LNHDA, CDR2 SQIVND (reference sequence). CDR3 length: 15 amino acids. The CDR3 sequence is CASRTGATSNTEAFF. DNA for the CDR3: TGTGCCAGTCGGACAGGGGCGACCAGTAACACTGAAGCTTTCTTT.

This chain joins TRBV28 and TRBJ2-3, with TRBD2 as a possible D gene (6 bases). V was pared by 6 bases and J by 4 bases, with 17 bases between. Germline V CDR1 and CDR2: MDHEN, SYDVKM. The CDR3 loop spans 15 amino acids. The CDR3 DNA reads TGTGCCAGCAGCACATTGGGGGGTGGGGCAGATACGCAGTATTTT. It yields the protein CASSTLGGGADTQYF.

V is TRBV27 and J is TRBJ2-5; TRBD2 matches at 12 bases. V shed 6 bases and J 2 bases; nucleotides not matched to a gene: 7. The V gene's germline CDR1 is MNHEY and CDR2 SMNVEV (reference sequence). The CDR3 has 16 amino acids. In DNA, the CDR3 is TGTGCCAGCAGAACCCCTAGCGGGAGGGGTCAAGAGACCCAGTACTTC. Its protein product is CASRTPSGRGQETQYF.

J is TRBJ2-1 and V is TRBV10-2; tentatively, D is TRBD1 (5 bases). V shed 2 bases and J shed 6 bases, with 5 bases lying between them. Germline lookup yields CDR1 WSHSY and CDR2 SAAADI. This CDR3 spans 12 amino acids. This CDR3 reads CASSEGANEQFF. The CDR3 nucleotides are TGCGCCAGCAGTGAGGGGGCCAATGAGCAGTTCTTC.

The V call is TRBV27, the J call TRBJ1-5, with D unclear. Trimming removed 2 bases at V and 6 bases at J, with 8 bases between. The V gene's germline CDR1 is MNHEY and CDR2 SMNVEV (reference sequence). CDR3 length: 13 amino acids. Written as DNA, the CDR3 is TGTGCCAGCAGTTTAGTAATAACTCAGCCCCAGCATTTT. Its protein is CASSLVITQPQHF.

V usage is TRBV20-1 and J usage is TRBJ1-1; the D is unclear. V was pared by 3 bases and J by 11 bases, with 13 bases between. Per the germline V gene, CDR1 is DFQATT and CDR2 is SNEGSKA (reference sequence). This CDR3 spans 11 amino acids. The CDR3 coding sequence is TGCAGTGCTAGTAACGGGCCTAAGGCTTTCTTT. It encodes CSASNGPKAFF.

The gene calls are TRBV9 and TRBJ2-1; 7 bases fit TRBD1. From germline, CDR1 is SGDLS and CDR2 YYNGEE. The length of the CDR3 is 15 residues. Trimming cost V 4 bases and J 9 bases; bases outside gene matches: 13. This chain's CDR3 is CASSLTKKGAGEQFF. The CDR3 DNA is TGTGCCAGCAGCCTCACAAAGAAGGGGGCGGGTGAGCAGTTCTTC.

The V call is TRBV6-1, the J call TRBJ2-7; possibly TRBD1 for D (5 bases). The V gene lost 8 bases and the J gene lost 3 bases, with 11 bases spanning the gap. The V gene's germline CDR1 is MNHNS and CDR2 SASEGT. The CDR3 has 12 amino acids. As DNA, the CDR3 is TGTGCCAGCGGACACGGAGTCTACGAGCAGTACTTC. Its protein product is CASGHGVYEQYF.

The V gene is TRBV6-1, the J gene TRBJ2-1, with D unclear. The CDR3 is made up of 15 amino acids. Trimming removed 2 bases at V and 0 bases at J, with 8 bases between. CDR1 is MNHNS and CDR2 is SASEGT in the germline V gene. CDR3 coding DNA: TGTGCCAGCAGTGAACCGGGTAGCTCCTACAATGAGCAGTTCTTC. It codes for CASSEPGSSYNEQFF.

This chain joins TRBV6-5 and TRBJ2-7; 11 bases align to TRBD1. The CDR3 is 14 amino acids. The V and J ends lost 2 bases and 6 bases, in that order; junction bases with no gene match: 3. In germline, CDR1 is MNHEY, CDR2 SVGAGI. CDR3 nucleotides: TGTGCCAGCAGTTACCCGGGACAGGGGGGCGAGCAGTACTTC. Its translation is CASSYPGQGGEQYF.

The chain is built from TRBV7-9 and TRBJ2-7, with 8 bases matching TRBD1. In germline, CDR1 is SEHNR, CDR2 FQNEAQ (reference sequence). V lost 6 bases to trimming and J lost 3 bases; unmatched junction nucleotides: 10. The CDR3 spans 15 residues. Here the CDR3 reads CASSLTTGALYEQYF. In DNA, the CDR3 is TGTGCCAGCAGTTTAACGACAGGGGCCCTCTACGAGCAGTACTTC.

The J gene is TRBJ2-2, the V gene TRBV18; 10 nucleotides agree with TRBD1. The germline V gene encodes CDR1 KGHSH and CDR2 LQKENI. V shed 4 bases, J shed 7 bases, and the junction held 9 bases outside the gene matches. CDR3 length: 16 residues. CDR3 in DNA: TGTGCCAGCTCACAACCGGGACAGGGGCCTGTCGGGGAGCTGTTTTTT. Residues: CASSQPGQGPVGELFF.

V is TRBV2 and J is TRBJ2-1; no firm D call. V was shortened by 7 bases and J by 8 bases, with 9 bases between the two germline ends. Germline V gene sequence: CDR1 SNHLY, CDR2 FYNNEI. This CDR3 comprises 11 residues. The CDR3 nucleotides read TGTGCCAGCACCCCCCTCCATGAGCAGTTCTTC. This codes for CASTPLHEQFF.

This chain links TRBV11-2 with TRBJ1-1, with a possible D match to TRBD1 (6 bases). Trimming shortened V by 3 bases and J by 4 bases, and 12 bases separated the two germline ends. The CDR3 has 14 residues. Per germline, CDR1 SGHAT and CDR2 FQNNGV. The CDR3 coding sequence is TGTGCCAGCAGCTTGGGGGGGCTCGGCACTGAAGCTTTCTTT. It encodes CASSLGGLGTEAFF.

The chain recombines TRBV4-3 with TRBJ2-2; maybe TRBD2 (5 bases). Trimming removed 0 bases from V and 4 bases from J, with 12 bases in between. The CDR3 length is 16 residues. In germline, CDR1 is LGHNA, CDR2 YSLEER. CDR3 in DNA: TGCGCCAGCAGCCAAGATGTTGCTAGCACCACCGGGGAGCTGTTTTTT. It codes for CASSQDVASTTGELFF.

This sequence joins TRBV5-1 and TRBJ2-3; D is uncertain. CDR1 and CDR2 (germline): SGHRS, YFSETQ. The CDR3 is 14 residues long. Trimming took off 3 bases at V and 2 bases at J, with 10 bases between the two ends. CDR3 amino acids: CASSSKSFTDTQYF. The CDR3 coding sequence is TGCGCCAGCAGCTCCAAATCCTTCACAGATACGCAGTATTTT.

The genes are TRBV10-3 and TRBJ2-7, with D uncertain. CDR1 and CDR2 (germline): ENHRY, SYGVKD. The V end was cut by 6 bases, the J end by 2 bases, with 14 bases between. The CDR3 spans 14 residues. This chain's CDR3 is CAIRPGPTAYEQYF. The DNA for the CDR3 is TGTGCCATCAGACCCGGACCCACCGCCTACGAGCAGTACTTC.

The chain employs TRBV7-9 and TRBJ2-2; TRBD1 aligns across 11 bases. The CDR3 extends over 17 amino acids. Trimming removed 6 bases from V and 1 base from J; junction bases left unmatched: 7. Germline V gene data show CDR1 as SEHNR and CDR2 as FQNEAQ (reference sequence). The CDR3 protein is CASRSDRGPGNTGELFF. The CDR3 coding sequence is TGTGCCAGCAGGTCGGACAGGGGGCCTGGGAACACCGGGGAGCTGTTTTTT.

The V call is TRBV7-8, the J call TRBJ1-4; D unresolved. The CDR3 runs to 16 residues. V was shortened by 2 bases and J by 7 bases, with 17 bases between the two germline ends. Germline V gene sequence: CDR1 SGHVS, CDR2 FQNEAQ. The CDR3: CASSLSSISGVEKLFF. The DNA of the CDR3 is TGTGCCAGCAGCTTAAGTTCGATCTCGGGAGTTGAAAAACTGTTTTTT.